The next 15 T cell receptor beta chains were all read from a single sample in a study of cytomegalovirus exposure and HLA in healthy donors. With 60 Vbeta and 13 Jbeta primers, the PCR was carried out. Libraries were prepared by immunoSEQ multiplex PCR; TCRdb keeps only in-frame clonotypes and omits some of them. The sample records around 53,000 clones, roughly four fifths being singletons. Sequencing input: PBMCs. These receptor sequences come from a middle-aged man in good health and CMV-seronegative.

The J gene is TRBJ2-1, the V gene TRBV2, with 8 nucleotides matching TRBD1. J lost 7 bases, V lost 7 bases, and 6 bases had no gene match. Germline V gene data show CDR1 as SNHLY and CDR2 as FYNNEI. The CDR3 extends over 13 amino acids. The CDR3 region has the DNA TGTGCCAGCACCCCAGGGGGCTTGAATGAGCAGTTCTTC. Translated, it gives CASTPGGLNEQFF.

The chain combines TRBV27 with TRBJ2-3; a possible D gene is TRBD2 (6 bases). V gave up 5 bases and J gave up 3 bases, with 15 bases separating them. The germline CDR1 and CDR2 sequences are MNHEY and SMNVEV (reference sequence). The CDR3 runs 15 residues. The CDR3 region is CASSPGLFFTDTQYF. The CDR3 bases are TGTGCCAGCAGTCCGGGACTGTTTTTTACAGATACGCAGTATTTT.

The chain carries TRBV25-1 and TRBJ2-7; TRBD1 matches 9 bases. Trimming cost V 6 bases and J 0 bases; bases outside gene matches: 0. Germline-derived CDR1 and CDR2 are MGHDK and SYGVNS. There are 13 residues in the CDR3. The CDR3 bases are TGTGCCAGCAGGACAGGGGGCTCCTACGAGCAGTACTTC. This gives the protein CASRTGGSYEQYF.

The J gene is TRBJ2-1, the V gene TRBV5-1; D gene ambiguous. Germline assignment: CDR1 SGHRS and CDR2 YFSETQ. There are 14 residues in the CDR3. V was cut by 4 bases and J by 1 base, with 9 bases left in between. The CDR3 sequence is CASSTQRSYNEQFF. DNA of the CDR3: TGCGCCAGCAGCACCCAGCGTTCCTACAATGAGCAGTTCTTC. Supplemented by reference TRBV5-1 and TRBJ2-1, the full variable domain reads KAGVTQTPRYLIKTRGQQVTLSCSPISGHRSVSWYQQTPGQGLQFLFEYFSETQRNKGNFPGRFSGRQFSNSRSEMNVSTLELGDSALYLCASSTQRSYNEQFFGPGTRLTVL.

This rearrangement joins TRBV29-1 to TRBJ1-2; D is unclear. This CDR3 spans 14 amino acids. Per germline, CDR1 SQVTM and CDR2 ANQGSEA. V dropped 8 bases and J dropped 8 bases, with 24 bases sitting between them. CDR3 protein: CSTQNPAESLGYTF. The CDR3 bases are TGCAGCACGCAAAATCCGGCGGAGAGTCTGGGCTACACCTTC. The variable domain in full, completed from reference TRBV29-1 and TRBJ1-2, reads SAVISQKPSRDICQRGTSLTIQCQVDSQVTMMFWYRQQPGQSLTLIATANQGSEATYESGFVIDKFPISRPNLTFSTLTVSNMSPEDSSIYLCSTQNPAESLGYTFGSGTRLTVV.

This chain links TRBV11-2 with TRBJ2-5; 9 bases match TRBD2. CDR1 is SGHAT and CDR2 is FQNNGV in the germline V gene. Trimming cost V 1 base and J 2 bases; bases outside gene matches: 2. This CDR3 contains 15 residues. CDR3 residues: CASSLGGGGQETQYF. The CDR3 DNA reads as TGTGCCAGCAGCTTAGGCGGGGGGGGACAAGAGACCCAGTACTTC.

The V and J genes are TRBV5-4 and TRBJ2-1; 10 bases are shared with TRBD2. The CDR3 totals 13 residues. V was clipped by 3 bases and J by 10 bases; unmatched bases: 4. Per germline, CDR1 SGHNT and CDR2 YYREEE (reference sequence). CDR3 sequence: CASSSPLAGEQFF. CDR3 coding DNA: TGTGCCAGCAGCTCCCCACTAGCGGGGGAGCAGTTCTTC.

This clone was counted a single time. The CDR3 nucleotides read TGTGCCAGCTCACCACTCGCACAGTTAGGCCAGCCCCAGCATTTT. Its translation: CASSPLAQLGQPQHF. V is TRBV18 and J is TRBJ1-5; D unclear. This CDR3 is built from 15 residues. The V end lost 1 base, the J end lost 7 bases, and 14 bases lay between the germline ends. Germline values: CDR1 KGHSH, CDR2 LQKENI.

The rearrangement joins TRBV5-6 to TRBJ1-1; 8 nucleotides line up with TRBD1. V trimming: 4 bases; J trimming: 10 bases; junction bases outside the gene matches: 12. Germline values: CDR1 SGHDT, CDR2 YYEEEE. The CDR3 is made up of 14 amino acids. The CDR3 sequence: CASSHADHRGLAFF. The CDR3 DNA sequence: TGTGCCAGCAGCCACGCCGACCACAGGGGGTTAGCTTTCTTT.

CDR3 in amino acids: CASSLGTGGGEQYF. CDR3 coding DNA: TGTGCCAGCAGCTTAGGGACAGGGGGCGGCGAGCAGTACTTC. The rearrangement joins TRBV7-9 to TRBJ2-7, with TRBD1 matching over 11 bases. Trimming removed 1 base from V and 6 bases from J; junction bases left unmatched: 2. The CDR3 runs to 14 residues. CDR1 and CDR2 (germline): SEHNR, FQNEAQ (reference sequence).

This rearrangement joins TRBV7-8 to TRBJ1-2; TRBD1 aligns across 9 bases. This CDR3 is 14 amino acids long. The germline CDR1 and CDR2 sequences are SGHVS and FQNEAQ. With 5 bases clipped from V and 10 bases from J, the junction kept 11 bases outside the gene matches. The CDR3 nucleotides are TGTGCCAGCAGCGTCCTGGGACAGGGTGCCCACTACACCTTC. It codes for CASSVLGQGAHYTF.

V is TRBV7-2 and J is TRBJ2-7, with no clear D. V was clipped by 0 bases and J by 3 bases, with 6 bases between them. The CDR3 runs 13 residues. Looked up from germline, CDR1 is SGHTA and CDR2 is FQGNSA. This chain's CDR3 is CASSLANSYEQYF. The CDR3 DNA reads TGTGCCAGCAGCTTAGCCAACAGCTACGAGCAGTACTTC.

The gene calls are TRBV7-2 and TRBJ2-2, with 10 nucleotides matching TRBD2. V lost 3 bases, J lost 2 bases, and 6 bases stayed unmatched. Germline V gives CDR1 SGHTA, CDR2 FQGNSA. This CDR3 has 17 amino acids. CDR3: CASSLVPSGGNTGELFF. The CDR3 coding sequence is TGTGCCAGCAGCTTGGTCCCTAGCGGGGGTAACACCGGGGAGCTGTTTTTT.

This rearrangement joins TRBV18 to TRBJ2-3; a weak D match, TRBD2 (5 bases). Trimming shortened V by 2 bases and J by 3 bases, and 6 bases separated the two germline ends. In germline, CDR1 is KGHSH, CDR2 LQKENI. This CDR3 contains 13 residues. CDR3 residues: CASSPGETDTQYF. In DNA, the CDR3 is TGTGCCAGCTCACCAGGGGAGACAGATACGCAGTATTTT. The full variable domain, with the rest looked up from reference TRBV18 and TRBJ2-3, is NAGVMQNPRHLVRRRGQEARLRCSPMKGHSHVYWYRQLPEEGLKFMVYLQKENIIDESGMPKERFSAEFPKEGPSILRIQQVVRGDSAAYFCASSPGETDTQYFGPGTRLTVL.

The chain links TRBV2 to TRBJ1-4; tentatively, D is TRBD1 (6 bases). The germline CDR1 and CDR2 sequences are SNHLY and FYNNEI. V lost 3 bases and J lost 8, with 13 bases in between. This CDR3 contains 14 residues. CDR3 in amino acids: CASSEARGGEKLFF. The CDR3 region has the DNA TGTGCCAGCAGTGAGGCTAGGGGGGGCGAAAAACTGTTTTTT.